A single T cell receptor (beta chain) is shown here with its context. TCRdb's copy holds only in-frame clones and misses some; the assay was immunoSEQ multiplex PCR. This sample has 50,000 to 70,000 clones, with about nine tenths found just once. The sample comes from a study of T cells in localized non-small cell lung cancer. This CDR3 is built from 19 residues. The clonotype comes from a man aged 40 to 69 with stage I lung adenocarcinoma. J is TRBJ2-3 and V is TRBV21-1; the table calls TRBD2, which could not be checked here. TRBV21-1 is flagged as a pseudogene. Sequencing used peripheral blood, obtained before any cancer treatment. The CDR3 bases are TGTGCCAGCAGCAACGTGACTAGCGGGCGCACCCTTCTAGCAGATACGCAGTATTTT. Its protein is CASSNVTSGRTLLADTQYF.